A single sample is the source of the 17 T cell receptor beta chains below, sequenced in a study of CD8+ T cells in alopecia areata. cDNA reverse transcribed from extracted RNA served as the sequencing template. Only in-frame clones appear in the TCRdb table, and some are missing; sequencing was by immunoSEQ multiplex PCR. The sample consists of about 76,000 clones, approximately 64% of them appearing once. Described treatment: oral pan-JAK inhibitor, 5-10 mg twice daily. Sample: CD8+ T cells sorted from blood, taken at week 24, from a patient treated with tofacitinib. These receptors were taken from a human donor with alopecia areata.

This clone was seen a single time. V usage is TRBV6-5 and J usage is TRBJ2-1; 7 bases match TRBD2. Germline CDR1 and CDR2: MNHEY and SVGAGI. V was pared by 5 bases and J by 1 base, with 5 bases of the junction left unmatched. The length of the CDR3 is 15 residues. CDR3 region: CASSVEGGSYNEQFF. The CDR3 DNA is TGTGCCAGCAGTGTGGAGGGAGGGTCCTACAATGAGCAGTTCTTC.

This clone was counted a single time. The J gene is TRBJ2-7, the V gene TRBV14; D assignment may be TRBD1 or TRBD2 (6 bases each). Trimming shortened V by 0 bases and J by 4 bases, and 13 bases separated the two germline ends. The CDR3 consists of 15 residues. The V gene's germline CDR1 is SGHDN and CDR2 FVKESK. The CDR3 DNA is TGTGCCAGCAGCCAAGATAGAGGGGGGAGATACGAGCAGTACTTC. Residues: CASSQDRGGRYEQYF.

The chain has TRBV7-9 and TRBJ1-2; TRBD1 agrees at 9 bases. The germline V gene has CDR1 SEHNR and CDR2 FQNEAQ (reference sequence). J was trimmed by 9 bases and V by 5 bases; bases with no gene match: 7. This CDR3 comprises 13 residues. CDR3 DNA: TGTGCCAGCAGCCCCTGGACAGGGGCTAGCTACACCTTC. The encoded protein is CASSPWTGASYTF.

The gene calls are TRBV4-3 and TRBJ2-7; the D gene is possibly TRBD2 (5 bases). The ends were cut back, 0 bases at V and 2 bases at J, with 11 bases in the middle. The CDR3 runs 15 residues. CDR1 is LGHNA, CDR2 YSLEER, per germline. CDR3: CASSQDGGTTYEQYF. As DNA, the CDR3 is TGCGCCAGCAGCCAAGACGGAGGAACAACCTACGAGCAGTACTTC.

The V and J genes are TRBV29-1 and TRBJ2-7, with TRBD1 as a possible D gene (6 bases). The CDR3 has 15 residues. Germline-derived CDR1 and CDR2 are SQVTM and ANQGSEA. Between the trimmed V and J ends, which lost 1 base and 2 bases, there was a span of 15 bases. CDR3 region: CSVEGTGQRTYEQYF. The CDR3 coding sequence is TGCAGCGTTGAAGGAACCGGACAGCGAACCTACGAGCAGTACTTC.

This chain connects TRBV15 to TRBJ2-1; D possibly corresponds to TRBD1 (5 bases). CDR3 length: 13 amino acids. CDR1 LNHNV and CDR2 YYDKDF come from the germline V gene (reference sequence). Trimming shortened V by 5 bases and J by 10 bases, and 15 bases separated the two germline ends. The CDR3 DNA is TGTGCCACCAGCGGACAAGCCGGAGCGGAGCAGTTCTTC. Translated: CATSGQAGAEQFF.

The rearrangement joins TRBV29-1 to TRBJ2-7; 9 nucleotides agree with TRBD1. The CDR3 is 15 residues long. V shed 4 bases, J shed 6 bases, and the junction held 13 bases outside the gene matches. CDR1 SQVTM and CDR2 ANQGSEA come from the germline V gene. The CDR3 DNA is TGCAGCGTTGGGCCCGGCCGGGACAGGGTATCCGAGCAGTACTTC. Protein product: CSVGPGRDRVSEQYF.

V and J are TRBV5-1 and TRBJ2-7; TRBD1 is a possible D gene (5 bases). V lost 4 bases, J lost 3 bases, and 8 bases lay in between. CDR1 is SGHRS and CDR2 is YFSETQ in the germline V gene. The CDR3 is 12 residues long. CDR3 coding DNA: TGCGCCAGCAGCCCAGACAGCTACGAGCAGTACTTC. This gives the protein CASSPDSYEQYF.

This rearrangement joins TRBV9 to TRBJ1-2; no clear D gene. V shed 3 bases and J shed 5 bases, with 11 bases lying between them. Germline CDR1 is SGDLS and CDR2 is YYNGEE. The length of the CDR3 is 13 residues. The DNA of the CDR3 is TGTGCCAGCAGCGGTATGGTCGGGTATGGCTACACCTTC. Translated, it gives CASSGMVGYGYTF. The full variable domain, rest sourced from reference TRBV9 and TRBJ1-2, is DSGVTQTPKHLITATGQRVTLRCSPRSGDLSVYWYQQSLDQGLQFLIQYYNGEERAKGNILERFSAQQFPDLHSELNLSSLELGDSALYFCASSGMVGYGYTFGSGTRLTVV.

Within the sample, this clone is medium-sized. The chain is built from TRBV7-8 and TRBJ2-7, with D unclear. The germline V gene encodes CDR1 SGHVS and CDR2 FQNEAQ. The CDR3 contains 15 residues. Trimming removed 1 base from V and 0 bases from J, with 10 bases in between. The CDR3 region has the DNA TGTGCCAGCAGCTTAGATCCCACGTTCTCCTACGAGCAGTACTTC. This gives the protein CASSLDPTFSYEQYF.

The chain has TRBV4-1 and TRBJ2-5; TRBD1 is a possible D gene (6 bases). Trimming removed 1 base from V and 5 bases from J, with 14 bases in between. The CDR3 sequence is 15 residues long. CDR1 is MGHRA and CDR2 is YSYEKL in the germline V gene. The DNA of the CDR3 is TGCGCCAGCAGCCAAGGCACAGGGATGATGGAGACCCAGTACTTC. This encodes CASSQGTGMMETQYF.

The chain carries TRBV27 and TRBJ1-6; 8 nucleotides match TRBD1. Trimming at V came to 5 bases and at J to 6 bases, leaving 6 bases not matched to a gene. This CDR3 has 15 residues. In germline, CDR1 is MNHEY, CDR2 SMNVEV (reference sequence). Written as DNA, the CDR3 is TGTGCCAGCAGTATTCGGGACAGGCTTAATTCACCCCTCCACTTT. Its protein product is CASSIRDRLNSPLHF.

In the case of this clone: The same CDR3 arises from other DNA sequences in this sample as well. The rearrangement links TRBV27 to TRBJ2-3, with no clear D. The CDR3 has 12 amino acids. Germline V gives CDR1 MNHEY, CDR2 SMNVEV (reference sequence). Trimming took off 2 bases at V and 1 base at J, with 1 base between the two ends. In nucleotides, the CDR3 is TGTGCCAGCAGTTTAGGCACAGATACGCAGTATTTT. Translated: CASSLGTDTQYF.

This chain's CDR3 is CSVPRGSEQFF. In DNA form, the CDR3 reads TGCAGCGTTCCCAGGGGAAGTGAGCAGTTCTTC. The chain uses TRBV29-1 and TRBJ2-1; D is possibly TRBD1 (6 bases). Germline-derived CDR1 and CDR2 are SQVTM and ANQGSEA. This CDR3 spans 11 amino acids. V gave up 5 bases and J gave up 9 bases, with 11 bases separating them.

This sequence joins TRBV7-2 and TRBJ2-7; D call uncertain. Trimming cost V 5 bases and J 0 bases, with 8 bases left between them. CDR3 length equals 13 residues. The germline V gene encodes CDR1 SGHTA and CDR2 FQGNSA. The CDR3 sequence is CASSPRISYEQYF. The CDR3 DNA reads as TGTGCCAGCAGCCCCCGTATCTCCTACGAGCAGTACTTC.

This clone was recorded only once. The chain links TRBV28 to TRBJ2-5, with 9 bases lining up with TRBD1. The CDR3 totals 16 residues. Germline V gene data show CDR1 as MDHEN and CDR2 as SYDVKM. J was trimmed by 1 base and V by 3 bases; bases with no gene match: 6. The CDR3: CASSFPGQGPQETQYF. CDR3 nucleotides: TGTGCCAGCAGTTTTCCGGGACAGGGCCCCCAAGAGACCCAGTACTTC.

This clone was counted between two and nine times. The chain carries TRBV2 and TRBJ2-1; perhaps D is TRBD1 or TRBD2 (5 bases each). V was shortened by 4 bases and J by 5 bases, with 18 bases between the two germline ends. The germline gives CDR1 SNHLY, CDR2 FYNNEI. CDR3 length: 16 residues. CDR3 bases: TGTGCCAGCAGTGGGGGGTTGGGGCAAAGCGACAATGAGCAGTTCTTC. This sequence encodes CASSGGLGQSDNEQFF.